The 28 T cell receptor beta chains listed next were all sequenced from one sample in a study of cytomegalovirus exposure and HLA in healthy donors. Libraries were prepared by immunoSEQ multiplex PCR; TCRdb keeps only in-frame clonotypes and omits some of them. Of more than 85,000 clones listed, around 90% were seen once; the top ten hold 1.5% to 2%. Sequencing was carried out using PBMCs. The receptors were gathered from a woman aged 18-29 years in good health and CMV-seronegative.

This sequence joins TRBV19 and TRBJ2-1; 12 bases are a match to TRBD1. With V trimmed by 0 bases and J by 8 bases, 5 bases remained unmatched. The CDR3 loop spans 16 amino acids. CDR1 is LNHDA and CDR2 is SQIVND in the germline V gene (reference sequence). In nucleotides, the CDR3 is TGTGCCAGTAGTATAGAGCTGGGACAGGGGGCCCATGAGCAGTTCTTC. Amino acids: CASSIELGQGAHEQFF.

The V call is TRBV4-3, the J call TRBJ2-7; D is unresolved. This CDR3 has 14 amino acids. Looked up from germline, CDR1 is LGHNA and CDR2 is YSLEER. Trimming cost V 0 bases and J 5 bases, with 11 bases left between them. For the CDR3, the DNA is TGCGCCAGCAGCCAAGAGATGGCCCGAAACGAGCAGTACTTC. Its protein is CASSQEMARNEQYF.

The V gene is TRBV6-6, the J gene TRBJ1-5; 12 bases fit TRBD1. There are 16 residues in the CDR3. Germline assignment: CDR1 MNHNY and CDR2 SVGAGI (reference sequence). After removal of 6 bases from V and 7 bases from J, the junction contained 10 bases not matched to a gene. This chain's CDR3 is CASSPRDRGREQPQHF. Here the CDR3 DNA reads TGTGCCAGCAGCCCCCGGGACAGGGGGCGGGAGCAGCCCCAGCATTTT.

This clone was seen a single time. CDR3 sequence: CAQTPATTGGLNYGYTF. CDR3 bases: TGTGCCCAGACCCCCGCTACCACAGGGGGTCTTAACTATGGCTACACCTTC. The V and J genes are TRBV30 and TRBJ1-2; 8 nucleotides match TRBD1. The CDR3 length is 17 residues. Germline CDR1 is GTSNPN and CDR2 is SVGIG (reference sequence). V was clipped by 8 bases and J by 1 base; unmatched bases: 18.

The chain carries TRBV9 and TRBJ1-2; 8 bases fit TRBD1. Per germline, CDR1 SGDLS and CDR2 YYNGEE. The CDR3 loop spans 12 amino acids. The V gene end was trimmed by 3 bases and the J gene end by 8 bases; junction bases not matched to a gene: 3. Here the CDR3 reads CASSGTGTGYTF. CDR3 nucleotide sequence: TGTGCCAGCAGCGGGACAGGGACCGGCTACACCTTC.

The CDR3, as DNA: TGTGCCAGCAGTCCAGGACAGGGGATGCATCCTGAGCAGTTCTTC. Amino acids: CASSPGQGMHPEQFF. V usage is TRBV27 and J usage is TRBJ2-1; 9 nucleotides align to TRBD1. The CDR3 is made up of 15 amino acids. Germline CDR1 reads MNHEY; CDR2 reads SMNVEV (reference sequence). Germline trimming cut 5 bases from V and 9 bases from J; bases unmatched to any gene: 11.

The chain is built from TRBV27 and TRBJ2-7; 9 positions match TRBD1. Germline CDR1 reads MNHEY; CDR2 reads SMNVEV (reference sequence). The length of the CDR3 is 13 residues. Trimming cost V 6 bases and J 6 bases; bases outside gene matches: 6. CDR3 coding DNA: TGTGCCAGCAGGGGACAGGGCACGGGCGAGCAGTACTTC. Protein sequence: CASRGQGTGEQYF.

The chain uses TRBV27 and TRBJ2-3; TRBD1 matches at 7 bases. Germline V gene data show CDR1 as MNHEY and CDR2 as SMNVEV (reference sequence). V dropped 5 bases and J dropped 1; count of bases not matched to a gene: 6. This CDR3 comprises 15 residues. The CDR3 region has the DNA TGTGCCAGCAGTAAACAGGGGCTGGGCACAGATACGCAGTATTTT. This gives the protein CASSKQGLGTDTQYF.

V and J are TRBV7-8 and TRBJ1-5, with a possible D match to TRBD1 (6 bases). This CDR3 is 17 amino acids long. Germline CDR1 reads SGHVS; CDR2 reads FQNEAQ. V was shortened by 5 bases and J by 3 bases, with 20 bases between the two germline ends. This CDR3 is CASSLTGPGSHNQPQHF. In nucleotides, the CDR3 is TGTGCCAGCAGCCTAACAGGGCCGGGATCCCACAATCAGCCCCAGCATTTT.

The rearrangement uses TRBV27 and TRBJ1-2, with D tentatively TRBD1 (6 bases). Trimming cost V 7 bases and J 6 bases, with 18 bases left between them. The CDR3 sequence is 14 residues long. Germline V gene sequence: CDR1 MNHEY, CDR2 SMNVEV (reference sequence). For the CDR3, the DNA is TGTGCCAGCACTAGGGCCGGGGGGGCGGATGGCTACACCTTC. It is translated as CASTRAGGADGYTF.

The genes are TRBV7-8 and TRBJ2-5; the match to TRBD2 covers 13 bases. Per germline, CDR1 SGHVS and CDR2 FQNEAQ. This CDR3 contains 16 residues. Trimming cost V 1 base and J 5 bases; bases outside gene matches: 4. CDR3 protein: CASSLEGTSGKETQYF. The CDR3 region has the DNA TGTGCCAGCAGCTTAGAGGGGACTAGCGGGAAGGAGACCCAGTACTTC.

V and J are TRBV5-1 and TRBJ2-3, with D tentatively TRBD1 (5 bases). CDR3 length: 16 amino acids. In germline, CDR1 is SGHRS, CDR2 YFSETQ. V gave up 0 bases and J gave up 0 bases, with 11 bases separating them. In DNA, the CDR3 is TGCGCCAGCAGCTTGGGGGGCCAATCTAGCACAGATACGCAGTATTTT. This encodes CASSLGGQSSTDTQYF.

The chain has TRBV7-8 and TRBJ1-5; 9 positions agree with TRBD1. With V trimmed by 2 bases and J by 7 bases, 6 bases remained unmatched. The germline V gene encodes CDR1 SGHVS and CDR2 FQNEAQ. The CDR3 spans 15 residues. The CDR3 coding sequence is TGTGCCAGCAGCTTACGGACAGGGGTAGGCCAGCCCCAGCATTTT. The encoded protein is CASSLRTGVGQPQHF.

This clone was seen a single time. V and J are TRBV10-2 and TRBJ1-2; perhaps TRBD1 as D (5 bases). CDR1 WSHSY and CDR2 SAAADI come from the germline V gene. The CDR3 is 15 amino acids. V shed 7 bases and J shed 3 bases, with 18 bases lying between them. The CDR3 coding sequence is TGCGCCAGCAACCAACAGGACGCCCTGGACTATGGCTACACCTTC. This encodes CASNQQDALDYGYTF.

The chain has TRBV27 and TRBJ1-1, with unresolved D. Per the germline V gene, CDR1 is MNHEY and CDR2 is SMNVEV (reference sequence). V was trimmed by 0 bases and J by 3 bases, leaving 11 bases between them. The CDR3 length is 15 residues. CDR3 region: CASSLSNRKHTEAFF. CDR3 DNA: TGTGCCAGCAGTTTATCAAACCGAAAGCACACTGAAGCTTTCTTT.

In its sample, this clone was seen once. The CDR3 DNA reads as TGTGCCAGCAGCACACAGGACAGGGGGAATCAGCCCCAGCATTTT. As protein: CASSTQDRGNQPQHF. The chain has TRBV7-2 and TRBJ1-5; 10 bases match TRBD1. The CDR3 contains 15 residues. Trimming at V came to 5 bases and at J to 4 bases, leaving 5 bases not matched to a gene. In germline, CDR1 is SGHTA, CDR2 FQGNSA.

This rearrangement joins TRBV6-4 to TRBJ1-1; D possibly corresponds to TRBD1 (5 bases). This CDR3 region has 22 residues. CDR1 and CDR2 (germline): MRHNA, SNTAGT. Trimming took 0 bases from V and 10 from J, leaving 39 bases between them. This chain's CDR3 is CASSDSKRQLSLYTYLSQGAFF. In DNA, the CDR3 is TGTGCCAGCAGTGACTCGAAGAGGCAGCTCTCTCTCTATACCTACCTTTCTCAGGGAGCTTTCTTT.

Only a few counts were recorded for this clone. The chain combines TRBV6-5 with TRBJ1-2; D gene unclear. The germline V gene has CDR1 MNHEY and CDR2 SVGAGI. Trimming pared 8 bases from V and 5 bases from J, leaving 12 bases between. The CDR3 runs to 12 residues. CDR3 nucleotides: TGTGCCAGCTACGCAGACACATATGGCTACACCTTC. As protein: CASYADTYGYTF.

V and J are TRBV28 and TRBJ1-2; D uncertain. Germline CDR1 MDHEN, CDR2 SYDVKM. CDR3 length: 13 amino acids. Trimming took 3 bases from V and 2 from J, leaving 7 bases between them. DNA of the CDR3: TGTGCCAGCAGTTTTCAGAGGAACTATGGCTACACCTTC. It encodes CASSFQRNYGYTF.

Here the CDR3 reads CATSRDRGTLGRGRGYTF. CDR3 coding DNA: TGTGCCACCAGCAGAGATCGTGGGACCCTAGGGAGGGGTCGGGGCTACACCTTC. The rearrangement uses TRBV15 and TRBJ1-2, with a possible D match to TRBD1 (5 bases). Germline CDR1 reads LNHNV; CDR2 reads YYDKDF (reference sequence). V shed 0 bases and J shed 8 bases, with 25 bases lying between them. This CDR3 region has 18 residues. Full variable domain (rest looked up from reference TRBV15 and TRBJ1-2): DAMVIQNPRYQVTQFGKPVTLSCSQTLNHNVMYWYQQKSSQAPKLLFHYYDKDFNNEADTPDNFQSRRPNTSFCFLDIRSPGLGDTAMYLCATSRDRGTLGRGRGYTFGSGTRLTVV.

Written as DNA, the CDR3 is TGCGCCAGCAGCCCGACAGGGGAGCTGCCTGAAGCTTTCTTT. Its translation is CASSPTGELPEAFF. This chain uses TRBV5-1 with TRBJ1-1; 8 nucleotides agree with TRBD1. The CDR3 runs 14 residues. The trim removed 4 bases at V and 6 bases at J, leaving 8 bases unmatched. Per the germline V gene, CDR1 is SGHRS and CDR2 is YFSETQ.

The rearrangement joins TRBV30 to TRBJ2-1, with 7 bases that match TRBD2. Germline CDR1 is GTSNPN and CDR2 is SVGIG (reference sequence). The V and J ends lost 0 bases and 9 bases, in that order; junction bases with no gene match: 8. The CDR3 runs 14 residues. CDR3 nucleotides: TGTGCCTGGAGTGTACGACCGGGGAGGGGTGAGCAGTTCTTC. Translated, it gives CAWSVRPGRGEQFF.

CDR3 amino acids: CASSPRTGGPHEQYF. CDR3 DNA: TGTGCCAGCAGCCCGCGGACAGGGGGCCCGCACGAGCAGTACTTC. V usage is TRBV13 and J usage is TRBJ2-7, with 11 nucleotides matching TRBD1. The J segment lost 5 bases and the V segment lost 5 bases, leaving 8 bases of the junction unmatched. The germline V gene has CDR1 PRHDT and CDR2 FYEKMQ (reference sequence). This CDR3 has 15 amino acids.

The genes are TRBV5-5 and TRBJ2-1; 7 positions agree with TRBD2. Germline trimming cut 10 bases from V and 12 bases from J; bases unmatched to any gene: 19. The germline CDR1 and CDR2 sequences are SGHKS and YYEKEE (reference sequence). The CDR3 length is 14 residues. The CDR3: CAASNGASGNRQFF. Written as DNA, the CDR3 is TGTGCCGCTAGCAATGGGGCTAGCGGAAATCGGCAGTTCTTC.

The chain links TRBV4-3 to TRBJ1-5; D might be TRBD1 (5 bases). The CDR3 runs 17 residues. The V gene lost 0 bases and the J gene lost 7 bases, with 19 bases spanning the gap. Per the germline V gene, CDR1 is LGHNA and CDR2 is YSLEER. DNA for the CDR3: TGCGCCAGCAGCCAAGATCTGAACAGGAGGGTGCGGCAGCCCCAGCATTTT. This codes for CASSQDLNRRVRQPQHF.

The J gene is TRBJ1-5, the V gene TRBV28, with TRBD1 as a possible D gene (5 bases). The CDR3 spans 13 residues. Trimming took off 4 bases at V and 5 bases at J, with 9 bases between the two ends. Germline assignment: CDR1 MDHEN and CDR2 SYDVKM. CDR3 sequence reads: CASSSGRYQPQHF. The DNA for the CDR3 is TGTGCCAGCAGTTCAGGGCGCTATCAGCCCCAGCATTTT.

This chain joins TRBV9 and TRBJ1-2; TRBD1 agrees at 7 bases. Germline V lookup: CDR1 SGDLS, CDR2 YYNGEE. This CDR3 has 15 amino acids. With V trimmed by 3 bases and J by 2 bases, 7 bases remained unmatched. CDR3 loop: CASSDRRQGNYGYTF. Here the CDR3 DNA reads TGTGCCAGCAGCGACCGCAGACAGGGAAACTATGGCTACACCTTC.

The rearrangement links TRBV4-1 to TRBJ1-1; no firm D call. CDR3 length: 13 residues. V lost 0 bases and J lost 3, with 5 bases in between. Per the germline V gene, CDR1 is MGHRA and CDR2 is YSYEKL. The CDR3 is CASSQDQDTEAFF. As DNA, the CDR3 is TGCGCCAGCAGCCAAGATCAGGACACTGAAGCTTTCTTT.